A single sample is the source of the 26 T cell receptor beta chains below, sequenced in a study of T-cell reconstitution after alpha-beta-depleted transplantation in children. Unique molecular identifiers tagged the TCRbeta library. TCRdb itself ran the PCR reads through MiXCR, one entry per CDR3 protein. The data show approximately 500,000 distinct CDR3 sequences, 20% to 30% seen once. Sequencing used PBMCs, obtained before TCRalphabeta/CD19-depleted stem cell transplant. The receptor set was obtained from a boy under two years old with Wiskott-Aldrich syndrome, due to receive a stem cell transplant.

The CDR3 region is CASSLEAQVWFF. CDR3 DNA: TGCGCCAGCAGCTTGGAGGCCCAGGTTTGGTTCTTC. The chain has TRBV5-1 and TRBJ2-1, with D hard to call. V dropped 0 bases and J dropped 15 bases, with 13 bases sitting between them. Per the germline V gene, CDR1 is SGHRS and CDR2 is YFSETQ. This CDR3 contains 12 residues. The whole variable domain, filled in from reference TRBV5-1 and TRBJ2-1, reads KAGVTQTPRYLIKTRGQQVTLSCSPISGHRSVSWYQQTPGQGLQFLFEYFSETQRNKGNFPGRFSGRQFSNSRSEMNVSTLELGDSALYLCASSLEAQVWFFGPGTRLTVL.

The V call is TRBV5-8, the J call TRBJ1-4, with a possible D match to TRBD1 (6 bases). This CDR3 is built from 12 residues. Germline V gives CDR1 SGHTS, CDR2 YDEGEE. Trimming shortened V by 7 bases and J by 8 bases, and 12 bases separated the two germline ends. The CDR3 loop reads CASPEGVEKLFF. As DNA, the CDR3 is TGTGCCAGCCCTGAGGGGGTCGAAAAACTGTTTTTT.

V usage is TRBV7-6 and J usage is TRBJ2-7; TRBD1 aligns across 8 bases. Germline V gives CDR1 SGHVS, CDR2 FNYEAQ. V dropped 1 base and J dropped 4; count of bases not matched to a gene: 12. This CDR3 has 17 residues. The CDR3 nucleotides are TGTGCCAGCAGCTTAGGGGCAGGGGGCCGTGCTGCATACGAGCAGTACTTC. Protein sequence: CASSLGAGGRAAYEQYF.

The chain uses TRBV5-1 and TRBJ2-3, with 11 bases fitting TRBD2. With V trimmed by 4 bases and J by 3 bases, 7 bases remained unmatched. CDR3 length: 16 residues. CDR1 and CDR2 from the germline V gene are SGHRS and YFSETQ. CDR3 region: CASSIRTSGSTDTQYF. CDR3 DNA: TGCGCCAGCAGCATTCGGACTAGCGGGTCGACAGATACGCAGTATTTT.

This rearrangement joins TRBV11-2 to TRBJ2-2; D remains unclear. Per the germline V gene, CDR1 is SGHAT and CDR2 is FQNNGV. V was pared by 3 bases and J by 4 bases, with 9 bases between. The CDR3 has 14 residues. As DNA, the CDR3 is TGTGCCAGCAGCTTTGGAATCGGCACCGGGGAGCTGTTTTTT. It encodes CASSFGIGTGELFF.

This clonotype was seen only a few times. The genes are TRBV28 and TRBJ1-4; 10 nucleotides align to TRBD1. Germline assignment: CDR1 MDHEN and CDR2 SYDVKM. The V segment lost 2 bases and the J segment 5 bases; nucleotides outside the gene matches: 2. The CDR3 covers 15 residues. CDR3 in amino acids: CASSLGGQGNEKLFF. The DNA for the CDR3 is TGTGCCAGCAGTTTAGGGGGACAGGGGAATGAAAAACTGTTTTTT.

The chain joins TRBV27 to TRBJ2-2, with 9 positions matching TRBD1. V lost 5 bases to trimming and J lost 10 bases; unmatched junction nucleotides: 11. This CDR3 is 15 amino acids long. Looked up from germline, CDR1 is MNHEY and CDR2 is SMNVEV (reference sequence). CDR3 nucleotides: TGTGCCAGCAGTCTCCGGGACAGGGCTTTCGCGGAGCTGTTTTTT. This encodes CASSLRDRAFAELFF.

This clonotype was picked up a small number of times. The genes are TRBV3-1 and TRBJ2-1, with D perhaps matching TRBD2 (6 bases). Germline lookup yields CDR1 LGHDT and CDR2 YNNKEL (reference sequence). V was shortened by 7 bases and J by 5 bases, with 24 bases between the two germline ends. This CDR3 contains 17 residues. As DNA, the CDR3 is TGTGCCAGCACTAAACTAGGAGGGCGTAGTGGGAACAATGAGCAGTTCTTC. Its translation is CASTKLGGRSGNNEQFF.

This clonotype was detected only a few times. The V and J genes are TRBV5-1 and TRBJ2-2; TRBD1 might be the D (5 bases). The CDR3 runs 12 residues. Germline V gene data show CDR1 as SGHRS and CDR2 as YFSETQ. The V end was cut by 5 bases, the J end by 5 bases, with 7 bases between. For the CDR3, the DNA is TGCGCCAGCAGAGGGGAAACCGGGGAGCTGTTTTTT. This sequence encodes CASRGETGELFF.

This rearrangement joins TRBV12-3 or TRBV12-4 to TRBJ2-1; 8 bases map to TRBD2. The CDR3 contains 12 residues. The V gene end was trimmed by 6 bases and the J gene end by 11 bases; junction bases not matched to a gene: 6. CDR3 bases: TGTGCCAGCAGACCCGGGACTAGTAAGCAGTTCTTC. Encoded protein: CASRPGTSKQFF.

V gene TRBV5-5 combines with J gene TRBJ2-3; 10 positions agree with TRBD2. The CDR3 totals 16 residues. The ends lost 5 bases at V and 4 bases at J; junction bases unmatched: 10. Germline V CDR1 and CDR2: SGHKS, YYEKEE (reference sequence). The CDR3 spells CASRSLAGVMADTQYF. CDR3 bases: TGTGCCAGCAGGTCGCTAGCGGGAGTGATGGCAGATACGCAGTATTTT.

The rearrangement uses TRBV6-5 and TRBJ2-5; no clear D. The CDR3 is made up of 11 amino acids. V was trimmed by 6 bases and J by 5 bases, leaving 7 bases between them. In germline, CDR1 is MNHEY, CDR2 SVGAGI. The CDR3 bases are TGTGCCAGCAGCCACGGGGAGACCCAGTACTTC. Protein sequence: CASSHGETQYF.

The chain has TRBV20-1 and TRBJ2-5, with D tentatively TRBD2 (6 bases). Trimming took off 5 bases at V and 1 base at J, with 8 bases between the two ends. The CDR3 consists of 12 residues. Germline V lookup: CDR1 DFQATT, CDR2 SNEGSKA (reference sequence). As DNA, the CDR3 is TGCAGTGCTCGCGGGGCCCAAGAGACCCAGTACTTC. This encodes CSARGAQETQYF.

This clonotype was picked up many times. J is TRBJ2-3 and V is TRBV4-1; 12 bases are shared with TRBD2. V was pared by 1 base and J by 3 bases, with 11 bases of the junction left unmatched. Germline CDR1 MGHRA, CDR2 YSYEKL. CDR3 length: 19 amino acids. The CDR3 loop reads CASSQGRRLAGELTDTQYF. For the CDR3, the DNA is TGCGCCAGCAGCCAAGGACGAAGACTAGCGGGAGAGCTGACAGATACGCAGTATTTT.

CDR3 sequence: CSAGGGLAGVNEQFF. CDR3 DNA: TGCAGTGCTGGGGGAGGACTAGCGGGAGTTAATGAGCAGTTCTTC. The J gene is TRBJ2-1, the V gene TRBV20-1; TRBD2 matches 13 bases. Germline-derived CDR1 and CDR2 are DFQATT and SNEGSKA (reference sequence). J gave up 7 bases and V 5 bases, and 8 bases lay outside the gene matches. This CDR3 is 15 amino acids long.

The chain carries TRBV10-3 and TRBJ1-5; D is unresolved. The CDR3 is 17 amino acids. Germline CDR1 is ENHRY and CDR2 is SYGVKD. The V end lost 4 bases, the J end lost 2 bases, and 18 bases lay between the germline ends. The DNA for the CDR3 is TGTGCCATCAGTGTCCTTTGGTCCCCACGGGGCAATCAGCCCCAGCATTTT. This gives the protein CAISVLWSPRGNQPQHF.

This clonotype turned up a few times. The chain uses TRBV27 and TRBJ2-1; perhaps TRBD1 as D (6 bases). CDR3 length: 15 amino acids. The V gene lost 6 bases and the J gene lost 3 bases, with 15 bases spanning the gap. From germline, CDR1 is MNHEY and CDR2 SMNVEV (reference sequence). The CDR3 DNA reads as TGTGCCAGCAGGGGGGCTAGTCGACACTACAATGAGCAGTTCTTC. Its protein product is CASRGASRHYNEQFF.

The sample holds a few counts of this clonotype. The chain employs TRBV5-1 and TRBJ2-3; D gene ambiguous. Trimming pared 1 base from V and 4 bases from J, leaving 4 bases between. Germline lookup yields CDR1 SGHRS and CDR2 YFSETQ. The CDR3 spans 12 residues. CDR3 protein: CASSLKSDTQYF. CDR3 DNA: TGCGCCAGCAGCTTGAAGTCAGATACGCAGTATTTT.

This clonotype was found a few times. The V gene is TRBV3-1, the J gene TRBJ2-1; 7 nucleotides match TRBD2. The CDR3 has 15 residues. The V and J ends lost 3 bases and 7 bases, in that order; junction bases with no gene match: 9. The germline gives CDR1 LGHDT, CDR2 YNNKEL (reference sequence). CDR3 in amino acids: CASSHSRGSGNEQFF. CDR3 sequence (DNA): TGTGCCAGCAGCCACAGTCGCGGGAGTGGGAATGAGCAGTTCTTC.

In its sample, this clonotype was seen a few times. The CDR3 DNA reads as TGTGCCAGCAGCTCCGGGACAGGGCGGAACTATGGCTACACCTTC. Translated: CASSSGTGRNYGYTF. The rearrangement uses TRBV5-5 and TRBJ1-2; 9 bases are shared with TRBD1. Unmatched junction bases numbered 5, after V lost 3 bases and J lost 2 bases. Looked up from germline, CDR1 is SGHKS and CDR2 is YYEKEE (reference sequence). This CDR3 contains 15 residues. Full variable domain (outside the CDR3, taken from reference TRBV5-5 and TRBJ1-2): DAGVTQSPTHLIKTRGQQVTLRCSPISGHKSVSWYQQVLGQGPQFIFQYYEKEERGRGNFPDRFSARQFPNYSSELNVNALLLGDSALYLCASSSGTGRNYGYTFGSGTRLTVV.

This clonotype has just a few counts. This chain connects TRBV4-1 to TRBJ1-1; D perhaps matches TRBD1 (6 bases). Germline V CDR1 and CDR2: MGHRA, YSYEKL. The ends were cut back, 3 bases at V and 3 bases at J, with 14 bases in the middle. This CDR3 has 15 residues. The CDR3 region has the DNA TGCGCCAGCAGCCAGGCCGAAGGGGGGCACACTGAAGCTTTCTTT. Translating gives CASSQAEGGHTEAFF.

The chain recombines TRBV28 with TRBJ1-6; D might be TRBD1 (5 bases). The V end was cut by 3 bases, the J end by 10 bases, with 16 bases between. From germline, CDR1 is MDHEN and CDR2 SYDVKM. The CDR3 is 15 residues long. The CDR3: CASSFQGGVGSPLHF. The CDR3, as DNA: TGTGCCAGCAGTTTCCAGGGAGGGGTAGGGTCACCCCTCCACTTT.

The rearrangement uses TRBV3-1 and TRBJ2-7; D call uncertain. Trimming took 0 bases from V and 0 from J, leaving 15 bases between them. In germline, CDR1 is LGHDT, CDR2 YNNKEL (reference sequence). The CDR3 is 17 residues long. DNA of the CDR3: TGTGCCAGCAGCCAAGATCGAGTGACGCTACACTCCTACGAGCAGTACTTC. It encodes CASSQDRVTLHSYEQYF.

This clonotype was detected only a few times. The rearrangement joins TRBV5-1 to TRBJ2-3; D gene ambiguous. Trimming pared 4 bases from V and 8 bases from J, leaving 14 bases between. The germline V gene encodes CDR1 SGHRS and CDR2 YFSETQ. The CDR3 totals 13 residues. CDR3 DNA sequence: TGCGCCAGCAGCCCATTGCCCTGGATTACGCAGTATTTT. This encodes CASSPLPWITQYF. The whole variable domain, filled in from reference TRBV5-1 and TRBJ2-3, reads KAGVTQTPRYLIKTRGQQVTLSCSPISGHRSVSWYQQTPGQGLQFLFEYFSETQRNKGNFPGRFSGRQFSNSRSEMNVSTLELGDSALYLCASSPLPWITQYFGPGTRLTVL.

The V and J genes are TRBV3-1 and TRBJ2-2; the match to TRBD2 covers 9 bases. Per the germline V gene, CDR1 is LGHDT and CDR2 is YNNKEL (reference sequence). The CDR3 length is 16 residues. The trim removed 0 bases at V and 4 bases at J, leaving 3 bases unmatched. The CDR3 loop is CASSQESGGRTGELFF. The CDR3 DNA reads TGTGCCAGCAGCCAAGAGAGCGGGGGGCGCACCGGGGAGCTGTTTTTT.

A few counts support this clonotype. The chain couples TRBV12-3 or TRBV12-4 to TRBJ2-3, with TRBD2 as a possible D gene (7 bases). The CDR3 totals 16 residues. Trimming took off 3 bases at V and 8 bases at J, with 21 bases between the two ends. CDR3 sequence reads: CASSLFGTTSQGTQYF. In DNA form, the CDR3 reads TGTGCCAGCAGTTTGTTCGGGACTACCTCACAGGGTACGCAGTATTTT.